These T cell receptor beta chains were read from a single sample in a study of technical replicates of blood from several donors. Using immunoSEQ multiplex PCR, the repertoire was profiled, and TCRdb retains in-frame clones only, with some absent. The table lists some 83,000 clones, 85% to 95% of them singletons. Sequenced: T cells isolated from PBMCs. These receptors were collected from a human donor in good health. The CDR3 runs from the conserved cysteine through the conserved F or W. D genes are given only for firm matches. Not every row has a clone size; where given, it reads once, few, many or a size class.

j_gene: TRBJ1-1
d_gene: NA
v_gene: TRBV9
abundance: NA
CDR3aa: CASSVGGGAVEAFF
CDR3nt: TGTGCCAGCAGCGTGGGAGGGGGTGCGGTTGAAGCTTTCTTT

j_gene: TRBJ1-5
d_gene: TRBD1
v_gene: TRBV6-5
abundance: NA
CDR3aa: CASSYRAGGQPQHF
CDR3nt: TGTGCCAGCAGTTACAGGGCAGGGGGACAGCCCCAGCATTTT

j_gene: TRBJ1-5
d_gene: NA
v_gene: TRBV5-1
abundance: NA
CDR3aa: CASSLSGGLNQPQHF
CDR3nt: TGCGCCAGCAGCTTGTCCGGGGGACTCAATCAGCCCCAGCATTTT

j_gene: TRBJ2-3
d_gene: NA
v_gene: TRBV28
abundance: NA
CDR3aa: CASSFHERATDTQYF
CDR3nt: TGTGCCAGCAGTTTTCATGAGCGGGCCACAGATACGCAGTATTTT

j_gene: TRBJ1-1
d_gene: NA
v_gene: TRBV5-6
abundance: NA
CDR3aa: CASSKQGIGEAFF
CDR3nt: TGTGCCAGCAGCAAACAGGGTATTGGAGAAGCTTTCTTT

j_gene: TRBJ2-2
d_gene: NA
v_gene: TRBV4-2
abundance: NA
CDR3aa: CASSQRTANTGELFF
CDR3nt: TGTGCCAGCAGCCAGCGGACAGCGAACACCGGGGAGCTGTTTTTT

j_gene: TRBJ2-5
d_gene: TRBD1
v_gene: TRBV19
abundance: NA
CDR3aa: CASSIGTQGAGETQYF
CDR3nt: TGTGCCAGTAGTATCGGGACCCAGGGGGCTGGGGAGACCCAGTACTTC

j_gene: TRBJ2-5
d_gene: NA
v_gene: TRBV15
abundance: NA
CDR3aa: CATSAATGLFETQYF
CDR3nt: TGTGCCACCAGCGCTGCAACAGGGTTATTCGAGACCCAGTACTTC

j_gene: TRBJ2-7
d_gene: NA
v_gene: TRBV28
abundance: few
CDR3aa: CASSRTYYEQYF
CDR3nt: TGTGCCAGCAGCCGGACATACTACGAGCAGTACTTC

j_gene: TRBJ2-6
d_gene: NA
v_gene: TRBV6-5
abundance: NA
CDR3aa: CASSSQGFSGANVLTF
CDR3nt: TGTGCCAGCAGTTCGCAGGGTTTCTCTGGGGCCAACGTCCTGACTTTC

j_gene: TRBJ2-3
d_gene: TRBD2
v_gene: TRBV7-3
abundance: NA
CDR3aa: CASSPRGEGLDTQYF
CDR3nt: TGTGCCAGCAGCCCACGGGGGGAGGGCCTAGATACGCAGTATTTT

j_gene: TRBJ2-3
d_gene: TRBD2
v_gene: TRBV4-3
abundance: NA
CDR3aa: CASSQVSGRADTQYF
CDR3nt: TGCGCCAGCAGCCAAGTTAGCGGGAGGGCAGATACGCAGTATTTT

j_gene: TRBJ2-7
d_gene: TRBD1
v_gene: TRBV13
abundance: NA
CDR3aa: CASSSLTGSYEQYF
CDR3nt: TGTGCCAGCAGCTCATTGACAGGGTCCTACGAGCAGTACTTC

j_gene: TRBJ1-2
d_gene: TRBD1
v_gene: TRBV14
abundance: once
CDR3aa: CASSQPGTGGRGYTF
CDR3nt: TGTGCCAGCAGCCAGCCCGGGACAGGGGGCAGGGGCTACACCTTC

j_gene: TRBJ2-7
d_gene: TRBD1
v_gene: TRBV4-2
abundance: NA
CDR3aa: CASSQDRGFYEQYF
CDR3nt: TGTGCCAGCAGCCAAGACAGGGGGTTCTACGAGCAGTACTTC

j_gene: TRBJ1-1
d_gene: TRBD1
v_gene: TRBV2
abundance: few
CDR3aa: CASGDSMNTEAFF
CDR3nt: TGTGCCAGCGGGGACAGCATGAACACTGAAGCTTTCTTT

j_gene: TRBJ2-1
d_gene: TRBD2
v_gene: TRBV5-1
abundance: NA
CDR3aa: CASSLTSGSYNEQFF
CDR3nt: TGCGCCAGCAGCTTGACTAGCGGGAGCTACAATGAGCAGTTCTTC

j_gene: TRBJ2-3
d_gene: NA
v_gene: TRBV5-4
abundance: NA
CDR3aa: CASSLFRGQATDTQYF
CDR3nt: TGTGCCAGCAGCTTGTTCCGCGGGCAGGCCACAGATACGCAGTATTTT